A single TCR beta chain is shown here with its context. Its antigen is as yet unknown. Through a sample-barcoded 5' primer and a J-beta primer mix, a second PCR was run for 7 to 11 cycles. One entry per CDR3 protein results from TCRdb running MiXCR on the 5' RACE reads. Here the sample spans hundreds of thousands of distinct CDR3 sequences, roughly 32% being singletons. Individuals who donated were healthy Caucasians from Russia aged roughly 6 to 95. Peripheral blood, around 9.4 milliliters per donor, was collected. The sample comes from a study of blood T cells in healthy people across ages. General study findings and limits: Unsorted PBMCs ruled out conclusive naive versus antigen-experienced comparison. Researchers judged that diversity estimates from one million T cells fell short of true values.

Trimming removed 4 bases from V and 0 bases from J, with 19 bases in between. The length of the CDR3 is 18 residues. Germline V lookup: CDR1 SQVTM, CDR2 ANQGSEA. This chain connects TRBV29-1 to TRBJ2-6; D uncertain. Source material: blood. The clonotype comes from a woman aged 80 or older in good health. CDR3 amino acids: CSVVVSSYRHSGANVLTF. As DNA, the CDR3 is TGCAGCGTTGTTGTAAGCTCCTATCGGCACTCTGGGGCCAACGTCCTGACTTTC.